A selection of T cell receptor beta chains follows, all from one sample in a study of regulatory T cells in long-lasting Graves disease. A single record per CDR3 protein comes from TCRdb applying MiXCR to the multiplex PCR reads. The sample includes about 470,000 distinct CDR3 sequences, under 15% of them seen just once. The same sample was also used in a study of T cells in Graves' hyperthyroidism and ophthalmopathy.

The sample was peripheral blood mononuclear cells (PBMCs), taken at new diagnosis, from a patient treated with antithyroid drugs. The source of these receptors is a woman in her 30s with Graves disease. CDR3s include the opening cysteine and the closing phenylalanine or tryptophan. A D gene is named only where the DNA matches it firmly. Clone size, where shown, is once, few, many, or a class for clones that have expanded.

d_gene | j_gene | len | v_gene | abundance | CDR3nt | CDR3aa
- | TRBJ2-6 | 14 | TRBV30 | many | TGTGCCTGGAGTCGTAGCTCTGGGGCCAACGTCCTGACTTTC | CAWSRSSGANVLTF
- | TRBJ1-1 | 14 | TRBV6-1 | many | TGTGCCAGCAGTGACGGCGGACAGATCGGTGAAGCTTTCTTT | CASSDGGQIGEAFF
TRBD1 | TRBJ1-1 | 13 | TRBV20-1 | many | TGCAGTGCCGACGACAGGGGGCTCACTGAAGCTTTCTTC | CSADDRGLTEAFF
- | TRBJ2-2 | 14 | TRBV7-9 | few | TGTGCCAGCAGCTCGGGACACACCACCGGGGAGCTGTTTTTT | CASSSGHTTGELFF
- | TRBJ1-4 | 12 | TRBV28 | few | TGTGCCAGCAGTGGCAACATTGTTGAACTGTTTTTT | CASSGNIVELFF
TRBD1 | TRBJ2-5 | 13 | TRBV24-1 | few | TGTGCCACCAGCCCAGGGGGCCGGGAGACCCAGTACTTC | CATSPGGRETQYF
- | TRBJ2-7 | 15 | TRBV27 | few | TGTGCCAGCAGTATATCGGGGTCCCTCTTCTACGAGCAGTACTTC | CASSISGSLFYEQYF
TRBD1 | TRBJ1-2 | 13 | TRBV20-1 | many | TGCAGTGCTATACCGGGACAGGGACATGGCTACACCTTC | CSAIPGQGHGYTF
- | TRBJ2-7 | 12 | TRBV6-2/TRBV6-3 | few | TGTGCCAGCAGTGAATCTTCCTACGAGCAGTACTTC | CASSESSYEQYF
- | TRBJ2-7 | 15 | TRBV6-1 | - | TGTGCCAGCGCGCGGGGAACGGGGAGCTCCTACGAGCAGTACTTC | CASARGTGSSYEQYF
- | TRBJ2-2 | 15 | TRBV7-7 | few | TGTGCCAGCAGCTTAGCGGGGGCAGGCACCGGGGAGCTGTTTTTT | CASSLAGAGTGELFF
- | TRBJ2-3 | 16 | TRBV6-1 | many | TGTGCCAGCAGTGTAATGAGGGGATGGGGCACAGATACGCAGTATTTT | CASSVMRGWGTDTQYF
TRBD2 | TRBJ2-1 | 14 | TRBV28 | many | TGTGCCAGCGCCGGGACTAGCCTCTGGGATGAGCAGTTCTTC | CASAGTSLWDEQFF
TRBD2 | TRBJ2-3 | 17 | TRBV9 | - | TGTGCCAGCAGCGTAGCGGGAGGTCTACCTAGCACAGATACGCAGTATTTT | CASSVAGGLPSTDTQYF
- | TRBJ2-1 | 14 | TRBV6-1 | few | TGTGCCAGCAGTGGACCGACAGGCAACAATGAGCAGTTCTTC | CASSGPTGNNEQFF
TRBD1 | TRBJ1-1 | 15 | TRBV5-6 | many | TGTGCCAGCAGCCGTCCGGGACAGGAAAACACTGAAGCTTTCTTT | CASSRPGQENTEAFF
- | TRBJ2-4 | 18 | TRBV4-1 | - | TGCGCCAGCAGCCAAGGCCGGGCCAGATCTTTAGCCAAAAACATTCAGTACTTC | CASSQGRARSLAKNIQYF
- | TRBJ2-5 | 12 | TRBV27 | few | TGTGCCAGCGGGTGGGGCGAGGAGACCCAGTACTTC | CASGWGEETQYF
TRBD2 | TRBJ2-3 | 14 | TRBV12-3/TRBV12-4 | many | TGTGCCAGCAGTTTTAGCGGGACCACAGATACGCAGTATTTT | CASSFSGTTDTQYF
- | TRBJ1-1 | 10 | TRBV5-1 | many | TGCGCCAGCAAGGACACTGAAGCTTTCTTT | CASKDTEAFF
TRBD2 | TRBJ2-7 | 20 | TRBV5-1 | many | TGCGCCAGCAGCTTGCCCACAACTAAAGGACTAGCGGGAGGGCCCGACGAGCAGTACTTC | CASSLPTTKGLAGGPDEQYF
- | TRBJ2-7 | 14 | TRBV10-3 | many | TGTGCCATCAGTGACTCATCCATCTCCTACGAGCAGTACTTC | CAISDSSISYEQYF
- | TRBJ1-1 | 13 | TRBV27 | many | TGTGCCAGCAGTTTTGCAGGGCTCACTGAAGCTTTCTTT | CASSFAGLTEAFF
- | TRBJ2-3 | 13 | TRBV20-1 | many | TGCAGTGCACGGATCACGGGCACAGATACGCAGTATTTT | CSARITGTDTQYF
TRBD2 | TRBJ2-7 | 17 | TRBV19 | - | TGTGCCAGTAGTATCGTTGGGCTAGCGGATACCTCCTACGAGCAGTACTTC | CASSIVGLADTSYEQYF
TRBD2 | TRBJ2-7 | 16 | TRBV3-1 | - | TGTGCCAGCAGCCAAGTACCAGGGACTAGTCCCTACGAGCAGTACTTC | CASSQVPGTSPYEQYF
TRBD2 | TRBJ2-3 | 20 | TRBV5-1 | many | TGCGCCAGCAGCGCGTCACCTCTTCAAAGCGGCGGGAGTGGGGCAGATACGCAGTATTTT | CASSASPLQSGGSGADTQYF
TRBD1 | TRBJ2-7 | 15 | TRBV15 | - | TGTGCCACCAGGGTACCCGGGACAGGGGGCAACGAGCAGTACTTC | CATRVPGTGGNEQYF
- | TRBJ2-7 | 15 | TRBV27 | few | TGTGCCAGCCGGCTTGAACTAGCTAGCTCCTACGAGCAGTACTTC | CASRLELASSYEQYF